A single sample gave rise to the 16 T cell receptor beta chains below, sequenced in a study of T cell responses to AZD1222 COVID-19 vaccine. Some clones are missing from TCRdb's copy, which holds only in-frame ones; the method was immunoSEQ multiplex PCR. The data show roughly 120,000 clones, roughly 88% seen once. The specimen comprised peripheral blood, sampled on day 0 of AZD1222 vaccination. The source is an adult in good health.

CDR3 nucleotides: TGTGCCAGCAGTGAATGGGTTAGCGGGGGGATCACAGATACGCAGTATTTT. This codes for CASSEWVSGGITDTQYF. V is TRBV6-1 and J is TRBJ2-3; 10 positions agree with TRBD2. The CDR3 consists of 17 residues. V trimming: 2 bases; J trimming: 2 bases; junction bases outside the gene matches: 7. Germline values: CDR1 MNHNS, CDR2 SASEGT.

The chain uses TRBV24-1 and TRBJ2-7; 8 positions agree with TRBD1. The germline V gene has CDR1 KGHDR and CDR2 SFDVKD. CDR3 length: 17 residues. V lost 5 bases and J lost 1; bases outside the gene matches: 12. In DNA form, the CDR3 reads TGTGCCACCAGTGCCACCGGACAGGGTGTAAGATCCTACGAGCAGTACTTC. Amino acids: CATSATGQGVRSYEQYF.

The V and J genes are TRBV6-5 and TRBJ2-6; D remains unclear. The V end lost 6 bases, the J end lost 4 bases, and 4 bases lay between the germline ends. The CDR3 length is 12 residues. CDR1 MNHEY and CDR2 SVGAGI come from the germline V gene. The CDR3 DNA follows: TGTGCCAGCAGAGGGGGGGCCAACGTCCTGACTTTC. It specifies CASRGGANVLTF.

The chain employs TRBV6-1 and TRBJ1-5, with D unresolved. The CDR3 covers 13 residues. Between the trimmed V and J ends, which lost 2 bases and 4 bases, there was a span of 6 bases. Germline V CDR1 and CDR2: MNHNS, SASEGT. The CDR3 sequence is CASSERKNQPQHF. The CDR3 DNA reads as TGTGCCAGCAGTGAAAGGAAGAATCAGCCCCAGCATTTT.

The CDR3 loop reads CASSISYPGGTSTDTQYF. DNA of the CDR3: TGTGCCAGTAGTATCTCGTATCCGGGGGGGACTAGCACAGATACGCAGTATTTT. This rearrangement joins TRBV19 to TRBJ2-3; 8 nucleotides align to TRBD2. Germline-derived CDR1 and CDR2 are LNHDA and SQIVND (reference sequence). V lost 3 bases, J lost 0 bases, and 11 bases stayed unmatched. CDR3 length: 18 amino acids.

V usage is TRBV19 and J usage is TRBJ2-3; no clear D gene. Trimming pared 4 bases from V and 3 bases from J, leaving 5 bases between. This CDR3 contains 12 residues. Germline V CDR1 and CDR2: LNHDA, SQIVND (reference sequence). CDR3 residues: CASSTQTDTQYF. CDR3 DNA sequence: TGTGCCAGTAGTACCCAAACAGATACGCAGTATTTT.

This chain joins TRBV25-1 and TRBJ1-2; D gene ambiguous. V was cut by 3 bases and J by 4 bases, with 15 bases left in between. The CDR3 consists of 15 residues. Germline V gene sequence: CDR1 MGHDK, CDR2 SYGVNS. CDR3 sequence reads: CASSDPAEGTYGYTF. The CDR3 DNA sequence: TGTGCCAGCAGTGACCCGGCGGAGGGTACCTATGGCTACACCTTC.

The rearrangement joins TRBV7-6 to TRBJ2-1, with D perhaps given as TRBD1 or TRBD2 (5 bases each). This CDR3 has 17 amino acids. CDR1 and CDR2 (germline): SGHVS, FNYEAQ. V lost 2 bases to trimming and J lost 1 base, with 15 bases between them. Here the CDR3 reads CASSLRPDWGSYNEQFF. The DNA for the CDR3 is TGTGCCAGCAGCTTAAGGCCGGATTGGGGGTCCTACAATGAGCAGTTCTTC.

The rearrangement joins TRBV3-1 (or the pseudogene TRBV3-2) to TRBJ2-7; D is possibly TRBD1 or TRBD2 (7 bases each). Trimming took 1 base from V and 6 from J, leaving 22 bases between them. Germline CDR1 and CDR2: LGHDT and YNNKEL (reference sequence). The CDR3 runs 17 residues. The CDR3 bases are TGTGCCAGCAGCCAAGGGCTTGGGAGGGGGCATTCCGCCGAGCAGTACTTC. This encodes CASSQGLGRGHSAEQYF.

CDR3 nucleotides: TGTGCCTGGAGTGTGACGCGGGGTTGGCGGAGCTCTGGGGCCAACGTCCTGACTTTC. Protein product: CAWSVTRGWRSSGANVLTF. This chain links TRBV30 with TRBJ2-6; tentatively, D is TRBD2 (6 bases). The V gene lost 0 bases and the J gene lost 0 bases, with 18 bases spanning the gap. Germline V gene lookup returns CDR1 GTSNPN and CDR2 SVGIG (reference sequence). CDR3 length: 19 residues.

The rearrangement joins TRBV3-1 (or the pseudogene TRBV3-2) to TRBJ1-2, with 7 positions matching TRBD1. The CDR3 is 14 residues long. Germline trimming cut 4 bases from V and 5 bases from J; bases unmatched to any gene: 7. Germline CDR1 is LGHDT and CDR2 is YNNKEL (reference sequence). The chain's CDR3 is CASSRDRDGYGYTF. The CDR3 DNA reads TGTGCCAGCAGCCGAGACAGGGACGGATATGGCTACACCTTC.

The gene calls are TRBV7-3 and TRBJ2-7, with TRBD2 as a possible D gene (6 bases). V was clipped by 3 bases and J by 2 bases, with 11 bases between them. Per germline, CDR1 SGHTA and CDR2 FQGTGA. The length of the CDR3 is 14 residues. The CDR3 DNA reads TGTGCCAGCAGCTTCGGGGGATACCCCTACGAGCAGTACTTC. Its protein is CASSFGGYPYEQYF.

J is TRBJ2-1 and V is TRBV18; D not resolved. The CDR3 has 12 amino acids. CDR1 and CDR2 (germline): KGHSH, LQKENI. V gave up 2 bases and J gave up 10 bases, with 9 bases separating them. The CDR3 here is CASSPRQVEQFF. The CDR3 DNA reads TGTGCCAGCTCACCAAGACAAGTCGAGCAGTTCTTC.

The chain combines TRBV11-2 with TRBJ2-7; no reliable D call. The V and J ends lost 1 base and 2 bases respectively, with 12 bases between them. CDR1 is SGHAT, CDR2 FQNNGV, per germline. The CDR3 contains 15 residues. The CDR3 sequence: CASSLVVVSPYEQYF. For the CDR3, the DNA is TGTGCCAGCAGCTTAGTAGTCGTTTCCCCCTACGAGCAGTACTTC.

The V and J genes are TRBV24-1 and TRBJ2-7; D not resolved. The CDR3 sequence is 13 residues long. Germline V lookup: CDR1 KGHDR, CDR2 SFDVKD. V was pared by 5 bases and J by 0 bases, with 7 bases between. CDR3 sequence: CATSVSGSYEQYF. As DNA, the CDR3 is TGTGCCACCAGTGTATCAGGCTCCTACGAGCAGTACTTC.

The gene calls are TRBV27 and TRBJ1-3; D may be TRBD1 (6 bases). Trimming cost V 5 bases and J 1 base, with 12 bases left between them. This CDR3 comprises 15 residues. Germline loops: CDR1 MNHEY, CDR2 SMNVEV (reference sequence). The CDR3 DNA sequence: TGTGCCAGCAGTCCTTACGACAGGTCTGGAAACACCATATATTTT. It translates to CASSPYDRSGNTIYF.